This T cell receptor beta chain is drawn from a study of blood T cell repertoires in COVID-19 (dated by TCRdb to 2018 to 2020). At the level of the whole study: Collaborator samples came from the United States, Italy and Spain and covered acute and convalescent phases of COVID-19. Sample metadata almost always included a de-identified subject ID, COVID-19 status, age in years and sex. The samples were drawn from the first 160 participants of the ongoing ImmuneRACE study and from 950 to 1,500 subjects provided by 6 global collaborators. Subjects who had been exposed to COVID-19, were actively infected with it, or had recovered from it provided the deeply sampled blood TCRbeta repertoires that made up the dataset. The repertoires were made available in a free public database intended to serve as a resource for research on the immune response to SARS-CoV-2. The prospective study material was composed of cDNA or gDNA derived from T cells, B-cell-depleted T cells, or PBMCs. Where available, HLA class I and class II types were obtained from metadata supplied by the sample provider rather than from assay-based typing.

Remarks on this clone: Its antigen is currently not known. No per-base quality is available; no much larger clone lies one base away.

V was cut back by 0 bases and J by 5 bases, leaving a gap of 7 bases between them. Including the terminal cysteine and phenylalanine, the CDR3 comprises 13 residues. The entry retains the CDR3 DNA only, 39 bases that are in frame from base 1. The CDR1 and CDR2 encoded by the germline V gene are SGHTA and FQGNSA. Whole blood was collected in K2EDTA tubes by collaborating institutions according to the institutions' own protocols. For TCRbeta analysis, collaborators shipped samples as frozen whole blood, isolated PBMCs, or DNA extracted from either of those sample types. Overall study outcomes, separate from this receptor: The quantity of clinical and demographic metadata differed by source and by participant and was supplied without curation.

TCRbeta CDR3 regions were amplified from genomic DNA using the immunoSEQ Assay, a bias-controlled multiplex PCR. Processing in the source paper ran as follows. Within the assay, amplification of reference gene primers was used to estimate how many nucleated cells each sample contained. To quantify the absolute abundance of each unique TCRbeta CDR3 rearrangement, sequence reads were collapsed and filtered. For each sample, productive Simpson clonality was calculated by taking the square root of Simpson's diversity index across productive rearrangements. Not all clones reach the TCRdb copy of this immuneACCESS table, which keeps in-frame sequences only. Checked studies attribute under half of the gap to unresolved V genes and leave the rest unexplained. The V and J calls and the clone size are those of that table, but D and trimming were determined from the DNA. Present in this sample are approximately 70,000 clones, approximately 77% of which were seen just once. Clones ranked in the top ten supply around 0.91% of the sample.

Sequencing used peripheral blood. The receptor comes from an older woman with acute or convalescent COVID-19. Here the chain combines TRBV7-2 and TRBJ1-1; the D gene is not confidently resolved. CDR3 loop: CASSLAERTEAFF. The DNA sequence reads TGTGCCAGCAGCTTAGCGGAGAGGACTGAAGCTTTCTTT.